Listed here are 13 T cell receptor beta chains from one sample, sequenced in a study of lymphopenia after photon versus proton radiotherapy. Profiled with immunoSEQ multiplex PCR; TCRdb holds only in-frame clones, not every one. The sample contains about 5,000 clones, 88% of which appear only once. Here the sequenced sample was peripheral blood, taken from a patient treated with photon-based radiotherapy. The receptor set was obtained from a young man with gastric cancer.

The chain joins TRBV6-1 to TRBJ2-2; TRBD1 is a possible D gene (5 bases). Trimming shortened V by 3 bases and J by 0 bases, and 8 bases separated the two germline ends. Germline V CDR1 and CDR2: MNHNS, SASEGT. The CDR3 has 15 residues. For the CDR3, the DNA is TGTGCCAGCAGTGAGAGGACACCGAACACCGGGGAGCTGTTTTTT. Translating it yields CASSERTPNTGELFF.

The V and J genes are TRBV7-3 and TRBJ2-1, with TRBD2 identical over 9 bases. This CDR3 is built from 17 residues. Trimming took 5 bases from V and 4 from J; bases not matched to a gene: 12. Germline values: CDR1 SGHTA, CDR2 FQGTGA. CDR3 sequence: CASSRMVRREGYNEQFF. The CDR3 DNA is TGTGCCAGCAGCCGAATGGTGCGGCGGGAGGGTTACAATGAGCAGTTCTTC.

This chain connects TRBV6-4 to TRBJ2-2, with 7 bases lining up with TRBD1. V lost 6 bases, J lost 7 bases, and 11 bases stayed unmatched. This CDR3 contains 15 residues. From germline, CDR1 is MRHNA and CDR2 SNTAGT. CDR3 amino acids: CASSPRGGGNGELFF. For the CDR3, the DNA is TGTGCCAGCAGCCCCCGAGGGGGCGGAAACGGGGAGCTGTTTTTT.

This rearrangement joins TRBV19 to TRBJ2-1, with D perhaps matching TRBD1 (6 bases). V lost 5 bases and J lost 5, with 10 bases in between. CDR1 and CDR2 from the germline V gene are LNHDA and SQIVND (reference sequence). CDR3 length: 13 residues. The CDR3 bases are TGTGCCAGTAGTCCCGGGACAAACAATGAGCAGTTCTTC. Translation: CASSPGTNNEQFF.

The rearrangement joins TRBV7-9 to TRBJ2-1; D gene ambiguous. V was cut by 6 bases and J by 5 bases, with 11 bases left in between. CDR1 and CDR2 (germline): SEHNR, FQNEAQ (reference sequence). CDR3 length: 13 amino acids. CDR3 sequence (DNA): TGTGCCAGCAGAGCAGGAATTAACAATGAGCAGTTCTTC. This sequence encodes CASRAGINNEQFF.

The V gene is TRBV6-6, the J gene TRBJ2-5; D is uncertain. TRBJ2-7 explains the end of the DNA better; the J call may be wrong. The CDR3 loop spans 11 amino acids. Germline-derived CDR1 and CDR2 are MNHNY and SVGAGI (reference sequence). The CDR3 spells CASRTTDEQYF. As DNA, the CDR3 is TGTGCCAGCAGAACGACCGACGAGCAGTACTTC.

The chain combines TRBV6-1 with TRBJ2-7; a weak D match, TRBD2 (6 bases). This CDR3 region has 15 residues. Germline CDR1 MNHNS, CDR2 SASEGT. Trimming took 4 bases from V and 4 from J, leaving 17 bases between them. CDR3 nucleotides: TGTGCCAGCAGTGCGGGGGATACGAGGATTTACGAGCAGTACTTC. Amino acids: CASSAGDTRIYEQYF.

The DNA of the CDR3 is TGTGCCAGCAGCCCTAACAGTGAAGGCAATCAGCCCCAGCATTTT. Amino acid sequence: CASSPNSEGNQPQHF. The V call is TRBV7-9, the J call TRBJ1-5, with no clear D. Germline V gene data show CDR1 as SEHNR and CDR2 as FQNEAQ (reference sequence). The V end lost 5 bases, the J end lost 2 bases, and 13 bases lay between the germline ends. The CDR3 contains 15 residues.

This clone was counted a single time. CDR3 loop: CASSLRSSGIQETQYF. CDR3 DNA sequence: TGTGCCAGCAGCTTACGCTCTAGTGGGATACAAGAGACCCAGTACTTC. This sequence joins TRBV7-3 and TRBJ2-5; D is unresolved. Looked up from germline, CDR1 is SGHTA and CDR2 is FQGTGA. With 2 bases removed from V and 2 bases from J, the gap between germline ends came to 15 bases. The CDR3 runs to 16 residues.

The V and J genes are TRBV10-3 and TRBJ1-4; TRBD1 agrees at 8 bases. V gave up 5 bases and J gave up 12 bases; unmatched junction bases: 8. The CDR3 length is 13 residues. Germline loops: CDR1 ENHRY, CDR2 SYGVKD. CDR3 residues: CAISNLDREELFF. CDR3 sequence (DNA): TGTGCCATCAGTAATCTGGACAGGGAAGAACTGTTTTTT.

V gene TRBV10-2 combines with J gene TRBJ2-1; 9 bases are a match to TRBD1. This CDR3 has 14 residues. V trimming: 7 bases; J trimming: 2 bases; junction bases outside the gene matches: 3. Germline V gives CDR1 WSHSY, CDR2 SAAADI. Here the CDR3 DNA reads TGCGCCAGCAATCGACAGGGGGCCTACAATGAGCAGTTCTTC. Translating it yields CASNRQGAYNEQFF.

The gene calls are TRBV19 and TRBJ1-5, with D unclear. CDR1 is LNHDA, CDR2 SQIVND, per germline (reference sequence). This CDR3 has 14 residues. V was pared by 3 bases and J by 4 bases, with 10 bases between. The CDR3 sequence: CASSIGSRNQPQHF. DNA for the CDR3: TGTGCCAGTAGTATTGGGTCCAGAAATCAGCCCCAGCATTTT.

The chain uses TRBV6-6 and TRBJ1-4; perhaps TRBD1 as D (6 bases). CDR1 is MNHNY, CDR2 SVGAGI, per germline (reference sequence). There are 14 residues in the CDR3. The V and J ends lost 6 bases and 4 bases respectively, with 12 bases between them. In nucleotides, the CDR3 is TGTGCCAGCAGCACGGACAGCGGTAATGAAAAACTGTTTTTT. Its translation is CASSTDSGNEKLFF.